These 21 T cell receptor beta chains were all obtained from the same sample, sequenced in a study of T-cell memory formation after mild COVID-19. TCRdb ran MiXCR on the 5' RACE reads and lists one entry per CDR3 protein. The data hold some 350,000 distinct CDR3 sequences, with roughly 15% observed a single time. Sequencing input: PBMCs or a T cell subset sorted from them (not recorded which). All receptors derive from a young man who had mild COVID-19 (a few samples of this study predate the infection). Cell type and time point are not known.

There are a few counts of this clonotype. The V call is TRBV5-1, the J call TRBJ2-3; D is perhaps TRBD1 or TRBD2 (6 bases each). CDR3 length: 17 residues. V lost 2 bases and J 6 bases, leaving 22 bases between the germline ends. Germline CDR1 is SGHRS and CDR2 is YFSETQ. CDR3 region: CASSLALRGETGDTQYF. Written as DNA, the CDR3 is TGCGCCAGCAGCTTAGCCCTACGCGGGGAGACAGGTGATACGCAGTATTTT.

The table lists this clonotype with a few counts. The chain links TRBV11-2 to TRBJ1-5, with D unclear. Trimming took off 6 bases at V and 11 bases at J, with 11 bases between the two ends. The CDR3 has 11 amino acids. Germline V gene data show CDR1 as SGHAT and CDR2 as FQNNGV. The CDR3 region has the DNA TGTGCCAGCAGTCCGGGATGGGCCCAGCATTTT. Translation gives CASSPGWAQHF.

This clonotype was observed many times. The V and J genes are TRBV2 and TRBJ1-5; D gene uncertain. The CDR3 consists of 12 residues. With 6 bases removed from V and 1 base from J, the gap between germline ends came to 4 bases. Germline CDR1 reads SNHLY; CDR2 reads FYNNEI. CDR3 region: CASRQSNQPQHF. CDR3 nucleotide sequence: TGTGCCAGCAGACAGAGCAATCAGCCCCAGCATTTT.

The V and J genes are TRBV14 and TRBJ2-1; 7 nucleotides align to TRBD2. Germline CDR1 and CDR2: SGHDN and FVKESK. The trim removed 4 bases at V and 2 bases at J, leaving 5 bases unmatched. This CDR3 is built from 15 residues. The CDR3 protein is CASSPWGGTYNEQFF. The CDR3 region has the DNA TGTGCCAGCAGCCCCTGGGGGGGGACCTACAATGAGCAGTTCTTC.

This clonotype was detected ten times or more. The CDR3 DNA reads TGCGCCAGCAGCCAAGACGGGACAGGAGTAGAGACCCAGTACTTC. Its translation is CASSQDGTGVETQYF. The chain has TRBV4-1 and TRBJ2-5; 8 bases map to TRBD1. With V trimmed by 0 bases and J by 4 bases, 4 bases remained unmatched. This CDR3 is built from 15 residues. Germline V lookup: CDR1 MGHRA, CDR2 YSYEKL.

This clonotype was observed a few times. This chain connects TRBV5-1 to TRBJ1-4; 8 nucleotides match TRBD1. The V gene's germline CDR1 is SGHRS and CDR2 YFSETQ. The CDR3 length is 13 residues. V lost 6 bases to trimming and J lost 5 bases; unmatched junction nucleotides: 3. The CDR3 region has the DNA TGCGCCAGCAACAGGGGGGACAATGAAAAACTGTTTTTT. Protein sequence: CASNRGDNEKLFF.

At least ten counts were recorded for this clonotype. The chain couples TRBV5-1 to TRBJ1-2; possible D gene TRBD1, 6 bases. The V gene lost 4 bases and the J gene lost 7 bases, with 20 bases spanning the gap. Germline CDR1 reads SGHRS; CDR2 reads YFSETQ. The CDR3 extends over 15 amino acids. The CDR3 loop reads CASSPSNRAESGYTF. The DNA for the CDR3 is TGCGCCAGCAGCCCCTCCAACAGGGCAGAAAGTGGCTACACCTTC.

This rearrangement joins TRBV4-3 to TRBJ2-1; 8 bases line up with TRBD2. This CDR3 is built from 17 residues. The trim removed 6 bases at V and 1 base at J, leaving 11 bases unmatched. Germline CDR1 and CDR2: LGHNA and YSLEER. The CDR3 protein is CASSRTSGPKSYNEQFF. In DNA form, the CDR3 reads TGCGCCAGCAGTCGTACTAGCGGCCCCAAGTCCTACAATGAGCAGTTCTTC.

The J gene is TRBJ2-7, the V gene TRBV14; tentatively, D is TRBD1 or TRBD2 (6 bases each). The CDR3 runs 15 residues. From germline, CDR1 is SGHDN and CDR2 FVKESK. The CDR3 DNA reads as TGTAATTGGAGGGCAGGGGCTCTTATTGGGAACGAGCAGTACGTC. Translating it yields CNWRAGALIGNEQYV.

This clonotype was seen only a few times. This chain uses TRBV6-5 with TRBJ2-3; TRBD2 aligns across 13 bases. This CDR3 comprises 18 residues. The ends lost 5 bases at V and 2 bases at J; junction bases unmatched: 10. Germline CDR1 is MNHEY and CDR2 is SVGAGI. In DNA form, the CDR3 reads TGTGCCAGCAGTCCTACCGGACTAGCGGGGGCCATCACAGATACGCAGTATTTT. Protein: CASSPTGLAGAITDTQYF.

The chain couples TRBV7-2 to TRBJ2-2; TRBD2 matches at 8 bases. CDR3 length: 15 amino acids. V gave up 7 bases and J gave up 5 bases; unmatched junction bases: 9. Germline assignment: CDR1 SGHTA and CDR2 FQGNSA. For the CDR3, the DNA is TGTGCCAGCAACATAGCGGGGATGGCAACCGGGGAGCTGTTTTTT. Encoded protein: CASNIAGMATGELFF.

This sequence joins TRBV5-1 and TRBJ2-1; TRBD2 agrees at 7 bases. The CDR3 runs 14 residues. Trimming took 4 bases from V and 7 from J; bases not matched to a gene: 8. Looked up from germline, CDR1 is SGHRS and CDR2 is YFSETQ. The DNA of the CDR3 is TGCGCCAGCAGCCCACAGACTAGCTTGAATGAGCAGTTCTTC. Encoded protein: CASSPQTSLNEQFF.

The rearrangement uses TRBV10-3 and TRBJ2-7; D assignment may be TRBD1 or TRBD2 (6 bases each). Per germline, CDR1 ENHRY and CDR2 SYGVKD. The CDR3 sequence is 13 residues long. Trimming took off 11 bases at V and 1 base at J, with 15 bases between the two ends. As DNA, the CDR3 is TGTGCCTCCGGCGGGACAAATTCCTACGAGCAGTACTTC. This codes for CASGGTNSYEQYF.

The chain uses TRBV7-9 and TRBJ2-7; D unclear. V shed 1 base and J shed 0 bases, with 7 bases lying between them. The CDR3 is 14 residues long. Germline V lookup: CDR1 SEHNR, CDR2 FQNEAQ (reference sequence). The CDR3 DNA reads TGTGCCAGCAGCTTAGGCGGACCCTCCTACGAGCAGTACTTC. Its translation is CASSLGGPSYEQYF. The full variable domain, with the rest looked up from reference TRBV7-9 and TRBJ2-7, is DTGVSQNPRHKITKRGQNVTFRCDPISEHNRLYWYRQTLGQGPEFLTYFQNEAQLEKSRLLSDRFSAERPKGSFSTLEIQRTEQGDSAMYLCASSLGGPSYEQYFGPGTRLTVT.

This clonotype was detected a few times. The chain links TRBV18 to TRBJ1-4, with D possibly TRBD1 on 6 matching bases. CDR3 length: 16 amino acids. The V gene lost 3 bases and the J gene lost 5 bases, with 16 bases spanning the gap. The V gene's germline CDR1 is KGHSH and CDR2 LQKENI. The CDR3, as DNA: TGTGCCAGCTCACCGCCCCCGGGGGCCTCAAATGAAAAACTGTTTTTT. Translating gives CASSPPPGASNEKLFF.

This clonotype was counted at least ten times. The rearrangement links TRBV6-5 to TRBJ2-2, with D unclear. The CDR3 is 12 residues long. CDR1 MNHEY and CDR2 SVGAGI come from the germline V gene. Trimming took 8 bases from V and 2 from J, leaving 6 bases between them. The CDR3 protein is CASGTNTGELFF. CDR3 bases: TGTGCCAGCGGAACAAACACCGGGGAGCTGTTTTTT.

This sequence joins TRBV20-1 and TRBJ2-7; D not certain. V was clipped by 0 bases and J by 4 bases, with 13 bases between them. The CDR3 spans 14 residues. Germline lookup yields CDR1 DFQATT and CDR2 SNEGSKA (reference sequence). CDR3 in DNA: TGCAGTGCTAGAGATCGTACGGCAACGTACGAGCAGTACTTC. It translates to CSARDRTATYEQYF.

This clonotype was observed a handful of times. The chain has TRBV6-5 and TRBJ2-7, with 8 bases aligning to TRBD1. From germline, CDR1 is MNHEY and CDR2 SVGAGI. Unmatched junction bases numbered 7, after V lost 5 bases and J lost 7 bases. The CDR3 is 13 residues long. The CDR3 protein is CASSGGTGGEQYV. In nucleotides, the CDR3 is TGTGCCAGCAGTGGGGGGACAGGAGGGGAGCAGTACGTC.

The rearrangement links TRBV5-1 to TRBJ2-5; D is tentatively TRBD1 or TRBD2 (5 bases each). The germline V and J ends were trimmed by 1 base and 5 bases, with 15 bases remaining between them. Looked up from germline, CDR1 is SGHRS and CDR2 is YFSETQ. The CDR3 totals 15 residues. The CDR3, as DNA: TGCGCCAGCAGCTTGTTAGCAGGGCGAGGGGAGACCCAGTACTTC. This translates into CASSLLAGRGETQYF.

This clonotype was recorded a few times. The V and J genes are TRBV4-1 and TRBJ2-7; D remains ambiguous. The CDR3 is 15 residues long. From germline, CDR1 is MGHRA and CDR2 YSYEKL. The V and J ends lost 1 base and 3 bases respectively, with 13 bases between them. The CDR3 sequence is CASSQVGGIDYEQYF. In nucleotides, the CDR3 is TGCGCCAGCAGCCAAGTAGGTGGCATCGACTACGAGCAGTACTTC.

The chain joins TRBV20-1 to TRBJ2-7, with 7 bases that match TRBD1. The CDR3 is 14 residues long. Trimming cost V 1 base and J 2 bases; bases outside gene matches: 5. Germline V CDR1 and CDR2: DFQATT, SNEGSKA (reference sequence). CDR3 sequence reads: CSARGGRGTYEQYF. The CDR3 DNA reads as TGCAGTGCTAGAGGCGGCAGGGGGACCTACGAGCAGTACTTC.